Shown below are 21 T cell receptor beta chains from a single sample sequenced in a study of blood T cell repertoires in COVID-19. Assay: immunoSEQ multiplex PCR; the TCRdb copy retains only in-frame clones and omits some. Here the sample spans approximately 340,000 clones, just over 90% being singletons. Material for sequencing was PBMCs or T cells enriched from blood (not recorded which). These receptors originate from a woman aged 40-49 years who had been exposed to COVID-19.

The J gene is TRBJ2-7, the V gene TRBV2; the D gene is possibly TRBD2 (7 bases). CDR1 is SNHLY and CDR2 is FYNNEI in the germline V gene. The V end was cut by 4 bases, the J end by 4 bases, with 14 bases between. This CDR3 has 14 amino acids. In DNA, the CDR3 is TGTGCCAGCAGTGTGGGGAGGGGGACTTACGAGCAGTACTTC. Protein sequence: CASSVGRGTYEQYF.

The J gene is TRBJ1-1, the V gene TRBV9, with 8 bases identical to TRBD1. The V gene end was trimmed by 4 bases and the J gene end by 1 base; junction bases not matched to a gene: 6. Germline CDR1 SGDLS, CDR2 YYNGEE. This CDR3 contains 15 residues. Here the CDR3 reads CASSTRTGPNTEAFF. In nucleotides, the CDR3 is TGTGCCAGCAGCACCCGGACAGGGCCGAACACTGAAGCTTTCTTT.

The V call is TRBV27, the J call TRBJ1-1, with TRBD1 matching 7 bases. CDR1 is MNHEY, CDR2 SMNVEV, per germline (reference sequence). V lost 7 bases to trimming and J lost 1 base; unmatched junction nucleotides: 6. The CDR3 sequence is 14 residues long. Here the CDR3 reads CASTSRQGNTEAFF. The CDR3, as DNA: TGTGCCAGCACCTCGCGACAGGGGAACACTGAAGCTTTCTTT.

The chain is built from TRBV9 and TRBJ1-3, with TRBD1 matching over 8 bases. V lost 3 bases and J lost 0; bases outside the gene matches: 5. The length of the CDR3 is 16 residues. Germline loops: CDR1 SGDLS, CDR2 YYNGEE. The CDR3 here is CASSEWTGSSGNTIYF. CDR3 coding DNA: TGTGCCAGCAGCGAGTGGACAGGGAGCTCTGGAAACACCATATATTTT. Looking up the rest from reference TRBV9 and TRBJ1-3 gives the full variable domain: DSGVTQTPKHLITATGQRVTLRCSPRSGDLSVYWYQQSLDQGLQFLIQYYNGEERAKGNILERFSAQQFPDLHSELNLSSLELGDSALYFCASSEWTGSSGNTIYFGEGSWLTVV.

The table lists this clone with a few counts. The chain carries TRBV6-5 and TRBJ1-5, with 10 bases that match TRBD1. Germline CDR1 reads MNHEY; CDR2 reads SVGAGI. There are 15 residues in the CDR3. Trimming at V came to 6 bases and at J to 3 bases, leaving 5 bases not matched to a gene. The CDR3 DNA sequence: TGTGCCAGCAGCCCCGGGACAGGGGACAATCAGCCCCAGCATTTT. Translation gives CASSPGTGDNQPQHF.

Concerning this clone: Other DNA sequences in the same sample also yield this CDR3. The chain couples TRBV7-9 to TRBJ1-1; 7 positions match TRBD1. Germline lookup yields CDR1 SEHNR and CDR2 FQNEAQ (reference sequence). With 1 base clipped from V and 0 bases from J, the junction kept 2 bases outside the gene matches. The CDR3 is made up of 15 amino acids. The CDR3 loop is CASSLGQGMNTEAFF. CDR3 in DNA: TGTGCCAGCAGCTTAGGACAGGGAATGAACACTGAAGCTTTCTTT. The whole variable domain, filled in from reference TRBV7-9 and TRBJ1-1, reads DTGVSQNPRHKITKRGQNVTFRCDPISEHNRLYWYRQTLGQGPEFLTYFQNEAQLEKSRLLSDRFSAERPKGSFSTLEIQRTEQGDSAMYLCASSLGQGMNTEAFFGQGTRLTVV.

CDR3 sequence (DNA): TGTGCCAGCAGCTTTGGGACAGGAGCAAACACCGGGGAGCTGTTTTTT. Its translation is CASSFGTGANTGELFF. The chain couples TRBV7-3 to TRBJ2-2; TRBD1 matches 8 bases. V dropped 3 bases and J dropped 2; count of bases not matched to a gene: 5. The CDR3 has 16 residues. From germline, CDR1 is SGHTA and CDR2 FQGTGA.

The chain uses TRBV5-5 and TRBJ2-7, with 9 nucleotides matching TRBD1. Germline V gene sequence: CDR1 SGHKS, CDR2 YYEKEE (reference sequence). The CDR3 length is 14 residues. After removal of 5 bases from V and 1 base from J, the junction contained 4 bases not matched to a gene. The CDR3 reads CASSSTGGSYEQYF. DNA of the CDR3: TGTGCCAGCAGTTCGACAGGGGGGTCCTACGAGCAGTACTTC.

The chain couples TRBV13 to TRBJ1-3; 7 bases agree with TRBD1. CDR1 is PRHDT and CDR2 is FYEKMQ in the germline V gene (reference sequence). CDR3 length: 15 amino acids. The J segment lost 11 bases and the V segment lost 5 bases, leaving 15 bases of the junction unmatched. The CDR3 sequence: CASSTRTGLAEPIYF. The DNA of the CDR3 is TGTGCCAGCAGCACCCGGACAGGACTCGCAGAACCCATATATTTT.

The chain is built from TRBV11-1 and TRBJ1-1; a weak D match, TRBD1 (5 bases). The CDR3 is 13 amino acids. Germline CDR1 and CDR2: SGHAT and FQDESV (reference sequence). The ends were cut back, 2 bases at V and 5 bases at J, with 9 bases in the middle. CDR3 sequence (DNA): TGTGCCAGCAGCTTAACGGGGGGGACTGAAGCTTTCTTT. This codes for CASSLTGGTEAFF. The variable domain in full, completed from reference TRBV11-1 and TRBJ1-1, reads EAEVAQSPRYKITEKSQAVAFWCDPISGHATLYWYRQILGQGPELLVQFQDESVVDDSQLPKDRFSAERLKGVDSTLKIQPAELGDSAMYLCASSLTGGTEAFFGQGTRLTVV.

The CDR3 DNA reads TGTGCCAGCAGTTACTCGGGCAGGGGGAAATTCTACGAGCAGTACTTC. Translated, it gives CASSYSGRGKFYEQYF. This rearrangement joins TRBV6-6 to TRBJ2-7; 7 bases match TRBD1. Germline V gene sequence: CDR1 MNHNY, CDR2 SVGAGI (reference sequence). V dropped 0 bases and J dropped 3; count of bases not matched to a gene: 8. This CDR3 has 16 residues.

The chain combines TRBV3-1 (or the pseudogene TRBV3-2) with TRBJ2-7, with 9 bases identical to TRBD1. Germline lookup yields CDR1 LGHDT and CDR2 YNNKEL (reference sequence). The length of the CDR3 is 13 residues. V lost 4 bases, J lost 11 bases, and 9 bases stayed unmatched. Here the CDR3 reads CASSRTGVLLKYF. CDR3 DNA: TGTGCCAGCAGCCGGACAGGGGTCCTTTTAAAGTACTTC.

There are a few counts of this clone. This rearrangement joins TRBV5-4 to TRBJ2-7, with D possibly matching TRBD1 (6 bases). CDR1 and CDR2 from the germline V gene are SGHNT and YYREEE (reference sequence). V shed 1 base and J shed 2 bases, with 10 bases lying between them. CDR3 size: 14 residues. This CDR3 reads CASSLTAGAYEQYF. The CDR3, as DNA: TGTGCCAGCAGCTTGACGGCAGGGGCCTACGAGCAGTACTTC.

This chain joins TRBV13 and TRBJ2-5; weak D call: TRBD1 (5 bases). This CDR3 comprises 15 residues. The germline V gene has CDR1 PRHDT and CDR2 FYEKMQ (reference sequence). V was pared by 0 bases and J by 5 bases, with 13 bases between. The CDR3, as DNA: TGTGCCAGCAGCTTAGGCCTAAGGGGAATGGAGACCCAGTACTTC. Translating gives CASSLGLRGMETQYF.

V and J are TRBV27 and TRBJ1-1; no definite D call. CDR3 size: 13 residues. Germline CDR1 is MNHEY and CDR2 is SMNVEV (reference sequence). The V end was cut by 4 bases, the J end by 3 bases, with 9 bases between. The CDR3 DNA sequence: TGTGCCAGCAGTTATAATCCTGACACTGAAGCTTTCTTT. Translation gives CASSYNPDTEAFF.

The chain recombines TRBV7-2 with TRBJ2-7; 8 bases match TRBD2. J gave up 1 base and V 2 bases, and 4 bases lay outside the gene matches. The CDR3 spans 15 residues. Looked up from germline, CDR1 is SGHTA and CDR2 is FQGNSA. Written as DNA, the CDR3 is TGTGCCAGCAGCTTACGGGGGGGACTATCCTACGAGCAGTACTTC. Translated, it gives CASSLRGGLSYEQYF.

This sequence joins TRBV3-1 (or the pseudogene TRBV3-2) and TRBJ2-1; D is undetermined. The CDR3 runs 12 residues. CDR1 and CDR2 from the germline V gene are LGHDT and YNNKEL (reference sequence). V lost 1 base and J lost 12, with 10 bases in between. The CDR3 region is CASSQAGLGQFF. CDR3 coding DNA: TGTGCCAGCAGCCAAGCAGGCCTGGGGCAGTTCTTC.

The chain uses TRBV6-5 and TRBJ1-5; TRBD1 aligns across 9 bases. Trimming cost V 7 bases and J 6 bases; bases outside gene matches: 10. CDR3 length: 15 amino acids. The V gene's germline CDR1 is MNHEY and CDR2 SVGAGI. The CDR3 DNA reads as TGTGCCAGCACTTCCGACAGGGGGGGATCTCAGCCCCAGCATTTT. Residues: CASTSDRGGSQPQHF.

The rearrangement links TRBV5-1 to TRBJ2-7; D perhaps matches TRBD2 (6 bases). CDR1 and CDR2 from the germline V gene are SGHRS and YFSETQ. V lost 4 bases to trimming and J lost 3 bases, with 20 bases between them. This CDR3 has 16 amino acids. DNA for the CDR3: TGCGCCAGCAGCCCTGCGTCGGGGGTGGTCGTCTACGAGCAGTACTTC. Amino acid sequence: CASSPASGVVVYEQYF. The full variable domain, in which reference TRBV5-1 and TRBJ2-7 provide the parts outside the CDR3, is KAGVTQTPRYLIKTRGQQVTLSCSPISGHRSVSWYQQTPGQGLQFLFEYFSETQRNKGNFPGRFSGRQFSNSRSEMNVSTLELGDSALYLCASSPASGVVVYEQYFGPGTRLTVT.

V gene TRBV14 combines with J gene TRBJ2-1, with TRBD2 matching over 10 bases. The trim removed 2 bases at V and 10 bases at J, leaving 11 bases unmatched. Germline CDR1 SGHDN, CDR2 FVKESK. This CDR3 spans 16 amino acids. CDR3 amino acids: CASSQLTGTSAREQFF. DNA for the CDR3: TGTGCCAGCAGCCAACTTACCGGGACTAGCGCCCGGGAGCAGTTCTTC.

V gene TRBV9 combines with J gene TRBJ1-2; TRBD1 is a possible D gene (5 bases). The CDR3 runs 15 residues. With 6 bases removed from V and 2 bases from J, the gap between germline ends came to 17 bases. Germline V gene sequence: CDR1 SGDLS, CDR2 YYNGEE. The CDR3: CASTADTQENYGYTF. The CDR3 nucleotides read TGTGCCAGCACCGCAGATACACAGGAGAACTATGGCTACACCTTC. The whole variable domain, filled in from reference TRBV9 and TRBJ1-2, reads DSGVTQTPKHLITATGQRVTLRCSPRSGDLSVYWYQQSLDQGLQFLIQYYNGEERAKGNILERFSAQQFPDLHSELNLSSLELGDSALYFCASTADTQENYGYTFGSGTRLTVV.